A selection of T cell receptor beta chains follows, all from one sample in a study of blood T cell repertoires in COVID-19. Repertoires were generated with immunoSEQ multiplex PCR, while TCRdb's copy carries only in-frame clones and drops some. This repertoire shows 85,000 to 95,000 clones, around 88% found once; its top ten account for approximately 19%. The specimen sequenced was peripheral blood. The receptors derive from a woman of 80 years or more with acute or convalescent COVID-19. CDR3s include the opening cysteine and the closing phenylalanine or tryptophan. Fields, in order: CDR3 DNA, CDR3 protein, J gene, clone size, D gene, V gene. A D gene is named only where the DNA matches it firmly. Size tells how often a clone was seen (once, few, many) or the class of an expanded clone, and some rows leave it out.

cdr3_nt: TGTGCCAGCAGTCCCCCCGCGGTAAACACCATATATTTT
cdr3_aa: CASSPPAVNTIYF
j_call: TRBJ1-3
clone_size: NA
d_call: NA
v_call: TRBV6-5

cdr3_nt: TGTGCCAGTAGTGGCGGGTACGGAAACACCATATATTTT
cdr3_aa: CASSGGYGNTIYF
j_call: TRBJ1-3
clone_size: NA
d_call: NA
v_call: TRBV19

cdr3_nt: TGTGCCAGCAGTTTAGATTCTAGCTTGGATGAGCAGTTCTTC
cdr3_aa: CASSLDSSLDEQFF
j_call: TRBJ2-1
clone_size: few
d_call: NA
v_call: TRBV27

cdr3_nt: TGCGCCAGCAGCTTGCGCCCACCAGGCACTGAAGCTTTCTTT
cdr3_aa: CASSLRPPGTEAFF
j_call: TRBJ1-1
clone_size: NA
d_call: NA
v_call: TRBV5-1

cdr3_nt: TGTGCCAGCAGCTTATTACCAGGGGGCGCGGACAATGAGCAGTTCTTC
cdr3_aa: CASSLLPGGADNEQFF
j_call: TRBJ2-1
clone_size: NA
d_call: TRBD1
v_call: TRBV7-9

cdr3_nt: TGTGCCACCAGCAGGAGGGACAAGTCGAACACTGAAGCTTTCTTT
cdr3_aa: CATSRRDKSNTEAFF
j_call: TRBJ1-1
clone_size: NA
d_call: NA
v_call: TRBV15

cdr3_nt: TGTGCCAGCAGCGCGCTAGCGGGGGGGCCAGTCACCGGGGAGCTGTTTTTT
cdr3_aa: CASSALAGGPVTGELFF
j_call: TRBJ2-2
clone_size: NA
d_call: TRBD2
v_call: TRBV9

cdr3_nt: TGTGCCAGCAGCTCTAGAGGAGGGAGCTCCTACGAGCAGTACTTC
cdr3_aa: CASSSRGGSSYEQYF
j_call: TRBJ2-7
clone_size: NA
d_call: NA
v_call: TRBV5-4

cdr3_nt: TGTGCCAGCAGCTTCCGGGACAGGGACGGCTACACCTTC
cdr3_aa: CASSFRDRDGYTF
j_call: TRBJ1-2
clone_size: few
d_call: TRBD1
v_call: TRBV7-8

cdr3_nt: TGTGCCAGCAGCCCCGGGACAAGTCTTAATCAGCCCCAGCATTTT
cdr3_aa: CASSPGTSLNQPQHF
j_call: TRBJ1-5
clone_size: NA
d_call: NA
v_call: TRBV7-9

cdr3_nt: TGCAGCGGGACAGGAGGGGCCGGGGTGTTTTTT
cdr3_aa: CSGTGGAGVFF
j_call: TRBJ1-4
clone_size: NA
d_call: TRBD1
v_call: TRBV29-1

cdr3_nt: TGTGCCAGCAGTTTAGGCAGGGGACCCCCGGGCTACACCTTC
cdr3_aa: CASSLGRGPPGYTF
j_call: TRBJ1-2
clone_size: NA
d_call: NA
v_call: TRBV28

cdr3_nt: TGTGCCTGGAGTACAGGGGGGCGGGAAGGCACTGAAGCTTTCTTT
cdr3_aa: CAWSTGGREGTEAFF
j_call: TRBJ1-1
clone_size: NA
d_call: TRBD1
v_call: TRBV30

cdr3_nt: TGTGCCAGCAGTTACAGGGGCACAGATACGCAGTATTTT
cdr3_aa: CASSYRGTDTQYF
j_call: TRBJ2-3
clone_size: NA
d_call: NA
v_call: TRBV7-2

cdr3_nt: TGCAGTGCTAGTAATTCCGGGACAGGGAATGAAAAACTGTTTTTT
cdr3_aa: CSASNSGTGNEKLFF
j_call: TRBJ1-4
clone_size: once
d_call: TRBD1
v_call: TRBV20-1

cdr3_nt: TGTGCCAGCAGCCAAGAAGTTGGGGTGGCGGGGGCACACGAGCAGTACTTC
cdr3_aa: CASSQEVGVAGAHEQYF
j_call: TRBJ2-7
clone_size: NA
d_call: NA
v_call: TRBV4-2

cdr3_nt: TGTGCCAGCAGCCTCAATGATCCCCGCACAGGGGGAGAATACGAGCAGTACTTC
cdr3_aa: CASSLNDPRTGGEYEQYF
j_call: TRBJ2-7
clone_size: NA
d_call: TRBD1
v_call: TRBV4-2

cdr3_nt: TGTGCCAGCAGTGGACAGTCGGCCGGCGAGCAGTACTTC
cdr3_aa: CASSGQSAGEQYF
j_call: TRBJ2-7
clone_size: NA
d_call: NA
v_call: TRBV27

cdr3_nt: TGTGCCAGCAGTTACCCTCGCGGGGGGGTATACGAGCAGTACTTC
cdr3_aa: CASSYPRGGVYEQYF
j_call: TRBJ2-7
clone_size: NA
d_call: TRBD2
v_call: TRBV6-5

cdr3_nt: TGTGCCAGCAGCCCCGGGCAAAGGGGGGGGACGTACTTC
cdr3_aa: CASSPGQRGGTYF
j_call: TRBJ2-7
clone_size: NA
d_call: NA
v_call: TRBV6-5

cdr3_nt: TGTGCCTGGAGCCCCGGGGGGGGAAATAATGAAAAACTGTTTTTT
cdr3_aa: CAWSPGGGNNEKLFF
j_call: TRBJ1-4
clone_size: NA
d_call: NA
v_call: TRBV30

cdr3_nt: TGTGCCAGCTCGACCGGGACAGGGGGCACCTGGGAGCTGTTTTTT
cdr3_aa: CASSTGTGGTWELFF
j_call: TRBJ2-2
clone_size: NA
d_call: TRBD1
v_call: TRBV7-9

cdr3_nt: TGTGCCACCAGTGGAGGCAGGGGCCTTAATCAGCCCCAGCATTTT
cdr3_aa: CATSGGRGLNQPQHF
j_call: TRBJ1-5
clone_size: NA
d_call: NA
v_call: TRBV24-1

cdr3_nt: TGCGCCAGCAGCCCCGGGACAGGGGGTTACGAGCAGTACTTC
cdr3_aa: CASSPGTGGYEQYF
j_call: TRBJ2-7
clone_size: NA
d_call: TRBD1
v_call: TRBV5-1

cdr3_nt: TGTGCCAGCAGTGGCCCCGCGGGGGTCTTTAGGCAGCAGTACTTC
cdr3_aa: CASSGPAGVFRQQYF
j_call: TRBJ2-7
clone_size: NA
d_call: TRBD2
v_call: TRBV27

cdr3_nt: TGTGCCAGCAGTTACTCCGACAGGATAAAGCAGCCCCAGCATTTT
cdr3_aa: CASSYSDRIKQPQHF
j_call: TRBJ1-5
clone_size: few
d_call: NA
v_call: TRBV6-2/TRBV6-3

cdr3_nt: TGTGCCAGCAGTGTGGACAGGGGGCGGAATGAGCAGTTCTTC
cdr3_aa: CASSVDRGRNEQFF
j_call: TRBJ2-1
clone_size: NA
d_call: TRBD1
v_call: TRBV2

cdr3_nt: TGTGCCAGCAGCTTCTCGGGACAGGGGAAGGTCGATACGCAGTATTTT
cdr3_aa: CASSFSGQGKVDTQYF
j_call: TRBJ2-3
clone_size: NA
d_call: TRBD1
v_call: TRBV7-2

cdr3_nt: TGCGCCAGCAGCCCCGGGACAGGCGTCCTTGGAAATGGCTACACCTTC
cdr3_aa: CASSPGTGVLGNGYTF
j_call: TRBJ1-2
clone_size: NA
d_call: TRBD1
v_call: TRBV4-1

cdr3_nt: TGCGCCAGCAGCCCCGGGACTCGGGGGGAATACGAGCAGTACTTC
cdr3_aa: CASSPGTRGEYEQYF
j_call: TRBJ2-7
clone_size: NA
d_call: TRBD2
v_call: TRBV5-1